The 17 T cell receptor beta chains listed next were all sequenced from one sample in a study of shared clonotypes between healthy human individuals. TCRdb keeps only in-frame clones here, not all; method: immunoSEQ multiplex PCR. The sample consists of hundreds of thousands of clones, about three quarters of them appearing once. Source material: memory CD4+ T cells sorted from blood. Sample subset: CD45RA-negative fraction. The receptor set was obtained from a woman aged 25 to 39 in good health.

This clone was counted only a few times. This chain uses TRBV2 with TRBJ1-2; TRBD1 is a possible D gene (5 bases). Trimming took off 2 bases at V and 6 bases at J, with 13 bases between the two ends. Germline V lookup: CDR1 SNHLY, CDR2 FYNNEI. This CDR3 is 14 amino acids long. The CDR3 bases are TGTGCCAGCAGTGAATGGGTGACAGACAATGGCTACACCTTC. Translation gives CASSEWVTDNGYTF.

This chain connects TRBV4-1 to TRBJ1-2, with TRBD1 matching 9 bases. Germline CDR1 MGHRA, CDR2 YSYEKL. V lost 3 bases to trimming and J lost 2 bases; unmatched junction nucleotides: 10. The CDR3 has 17 residues. This CDR3 reads CASSHYQQGAENYGYTF. For the CDR3, the DNA is TGCGCCAGCAGCCATTATCAACAGGGGGCAGAGAACTATGGCTACACCTTC.

Details on this clone: Germline is not matched at one junction end, which may reflect a read error. The genes are TRBV27 and TRBJ2-7; 7 bases align to TRBD2. Germline V gene sequence: CDR1 MNHEY, CDR2 SMNVEV (reference sequence). The CDR3 runs 13 residues. The CDR3 bases are TGTGCCACCAGTTTACGGGAGGCCTACGAGCAGTACTTC. Translated, it gives CATSLREAYEQYF.

The rearrangement links TRBV30 to TRBJ2-2; tentative D call: TRBD1 (6 bases). This CDR3 contains 14 residues. Germline V lookup: CDR1 GTSNPN, CDR2 SVGIG (reference sequence). The V gene lost 3 bases and the J gene lost 0 bases, with 8 bases spanning the gap. As DNA, the CDR3 is TGTGCCTGGAGAAGGGGGACGAACACCGGGGAGCTGTTTTTT. This sequence encodes CAWRRGTNTGELFF.

V usage is TRBV27 and J usage is TRBJ1-1; D might be TRBD1 (5 bases). Germline CDR1 reads MNHEY; CDR2 reads SMNVEV (reference sequence). The CDR3 spans 14 residues. V was clipped by 5 bases and J by 5 bases, with 15 bases between them. Here the CDR3 DNA reads TGTGCCAGCAGTCGCCCCGGGGCCGGGACTGAAGCTTTCTTT. Translating it yields CASSRPGAGTEAFF.

The rearrangement joins TRBV9 to TRBJ1-2; D uncertain. Germline loops: CDR1 SGDLS, CDR2 YYNGEE. V lost 1 base and J lost 4, with 14 bases in between. The CDR3 has 15 amino acids. CDR3 loop: CASSVNEGSLYGYTF. As DNA, the CDR3 is TGTGCCAGCAGCGTAAACGAGGGCAGCCTCTATGGCTACACCTTC.

This clone turned up a few times. Additional DNA sequences in this sample encode the identical CDR3. The chain couples TRBV5-1 to TRBJ2-3; D call uncertain. Deletions cut 1 base from V and 1 base from J, with 10 bases between. Germline V CDR1 and CDR2: SGHRS, YFSETQ. CDR3 length equals 15 residues. CDR3 amino acids: CASSLIGRGTDTQYF. CDR3 bases: TGCGCCAGCAGCTTGATTGGTCGGGGCACAGATACGCAGTATTTT.

This chain links TRBV5-1 with TRBJ2-7, with 9 bases lining up with TRBD2. With V trimmed by 0 bases and J by 4 bases, 5 bases remained unmatched. There are 15 residues in the CDR3. Germline CDR1 SGHRS, CDR2 YFSETQ. The CDR3 sequence: CASSLDFSGSYEQYF. CDR3 nucleotide sequence: TGCGCCAGCAGCTTGGATTTTAGCGGGAGTTACGAGCAGTACTTC.

The V and J genes are TRBV28 and TRBJ2-7, with D perhaps TRBD2 (6 bases). CDR1 is MDHEN, CDR2 SYDVKM, per germline. CDR3 length: 15 amino acids. Between the trimmed V and J ends, which lost 7 bases and 2 bases, there was a span of 18 bases. Here the CDR3 DNA reads TGTGCCAGCAACCCAGGCGGGACGGCAACCTACGAGCAGTACTTC. It translates to CASNPGGTATYEQYF. The complete variable domain, with remaining parts taken from reference TRBV28 and TRBJ2-7, reads DVKVTQSSRYLVKRTGEKVFLECVQDMDHENMFWYRQDPGLGLRLIYFSYDVKMKEKGDIPEGYSVSREKKERFSLILESASTNQTSMYLCASNPGGTATYEQYFGPGTRLTVT.

The chain links TRBV6-5 to TRBJ2-1; perhaps D is TRBD1 or TRBD2 (5 bases each). Looked up from germline, CDR1 is MNHEY and CDR2 is SVGAGI. V dropped 3 bases and J dropped 10 bases, with 13 bases sitting between them. The CDR3 is 13 amino acids. DNA of the CDR3: TGTGCCAGCAGTTATGCCGGGGCAAAAGAGCAGTTCTTC. Its translation is CASSYAGAKEQFF.

CDR3 region: CASSQDFGTQYF. The DNA for the CDR3 is TGTGCCAGCAGCCAAGATTTCGGGACCCAGTACTTC. The chain is built from TRBV14 and TRBJ2-5, with no clear D. From germline, CDR1 is SGHDN and CDR2 FVKESK. The CDR3 extends over 12 amino acids. Trimming removed 0 bases at V and 7 bases at J, with 6 bases between.

The chain joins TRBV19 to TRBJ2-4; D call uncertain. Per the germline V gene, CDR1 is LNHDA and CDR2 is SQIVND (reference sequence). The ends were cut back, 6 bases at V and 0 bases at J, with 12 bases in the middle. The CDR3 consists of 15 residues. In nucleotides, the CDR3 is TGTGCCAGTAGATGGTCGGTCCTAGCCAAAAACATTCAGTACTTC. Translation: CASRWSVLAKNIQYF.

The chain links TRBV7-9 to TRBJ1-1; D unresolved. Trimming pared 5 bases from V and 4 bases from J, leaving 14 bases between. The CDR3 length is 14 residues. Germline V gene sequence: CDR1 SEHNR, CDR2 FQNEAQ (reference sequence). The CDR3 DNA is TGTGCCAGCAGCCGAAGGTCAAATGGCACTGAAGCTTTCTTT. Encoded protein: CASSRRSNGTEAFF.

On this clone: The sample contains more than one DNA sequence encoding this CDR3. V is TRBV28 and J is TRBJ2-6; D is ambiguous. Germline V gives CDR1 MDHEN, CDR2 SYDVKM. The CDR3 totals 16 residues. V was cut by 5 bases and J by 0 bases, with 11 bases left in between. This chain's CDR3 is CASSPTLGSGANVLTF. The CDR3 DNA is TGTGCCAGCAGTCCGACACTCGGCTCTGGGGCCAACGTCCTGACTTTC.

V and J are TRBV7-8 and TRBJ2-7; TRBD2 matches 14 bases. In germline, CDR1 is SGHVS, CDR2 FQNEAQ. This CDR3 contains 20 residues. V gave up 0 bases and J gave up 3 bases; unmatched junction bases: 13. Written as DNA, the CDR3 is TGTGCCAGCAGCTTAGCTGCCGGGGGACTAGCGGGAGCGGGCGACTACGAGCAGTACTTC. Amino acids: CASSLAAGGLAGAGDYEQYF.

As regards this clone: The identical CDR3 is also encoded by other nucleotide sequences in the sample. The genes are TRBV4-1 and TRBJ2-7, with D perhaps matching TRBD2 (6 bases). The CDR3 sequence is 13 residues long. Trimming stripped 0 bases from V and 4 bases from J, with 7 bases between. CDR1 is MGHRA, CDR2 YSYEKL, per germline. CDR3: CASSQDGGYEQYF. For the CDR3, the DNA is TGCGCCAGCAGCCAAGATGGGGGGTACGAGCAGTACTTC.

This clone was observed many times. V and J are TRBV2 and TRBJ1-2; D is uncertain. V shed 3 bases and J shed 5 bases, with 4 bases lying between them. Germline V CDR1 and CDR2: SNHLY, FYNNEI. This CDR3 comprises 11 residues. The CDR3 DNA follows: TGTGCCAGCAGTGAGTTGTATGGCTACACCTTC. As protein: CASSELYGYTF.